Following are 11 T cell receptor beta chains from one sample sequenced in a study of blood T cell repertoires in COVID-19. The method was immunoSEQ multiplex PCR; TCRdb's version includes in-frame clones alone and lacks a portion of them. The data contain 130,000 to 150,000 clones, around nine tenths of them singletons. Sequencing used peripheral blood. The receptors originated from a human donor in a cohort sampled during active COVID-19.

The chain joins TRBV15 to TRBJ2-2; 14 nucleotides align to TRBD2. The CDR3 is 18 amino acids. The germline V gene encodes CDR1 LNHNV and CDR2 YYDKDF (reference sequence). The J segment lost 5 bases and the V segment lost 2 bases, leaving 7 bases of the junction unmatched. CDR3 in amino acids: CATSRSGTSGRVTGELFF. The DNA for the CDR3 is TGTGCCACCAGCAGATCCGGGACTAGCGGGAGAGTTACCGGGGAGCTGTTTTTT.

The chain is built from TRBV19 and TRBJ1-5; possibly TRBD1 for D (6 bases). Germline CDR1 is LNHDA and CDR2 is SQIVND (reference sequence). V was shortened by 3 bases and J by 4 bases, with 19 bases between the two germline ends. The CDR3 sequence is 17 residues long. CDR3 region: CASSIPIRVGGNQPQHF. For the CDR3, the DNA is TGTGCCAGTAGTATCCCCATCCGTGTAGGGGGAAATCAGCCCCAGCATTTT.

The chain has TRBV2 and TRBJ2-3, with 13 bases identical to TRBD2. V lost 6 bases and J lost 4; bases outside the gene matches: 4. Germline CDR1 and CDR2: SNHLY and FYNNEI. The CDR3 sequence is 15 residues long. The CDR3 nucleotides read TGTGCCAGCAGACTAGCGGGAGGGCTTTCAGATACGCAGTATTTT. It encodes CASRLAGGLSDTQYF. Full variable domain (outside the CDR3, taken from reference TRBV2 and TRBJ2-3): EPEVTQTPSHQVTQMGQEVILRCVPISNHLYFYWYRQILGQKVEFLVSFYNNEISEKSEIFDDQFSVERPDGSNFTLKIRSTKLEDSAMYFCASRLAGGLSDTQYFGPGTRLTVL.

This chain joins TRBV5-1 and TRBJ2-5; D is unclear. The V and J ends lost 4 bases and 4 bases respectively, with 11 bases between them. The germline CDR1 and CDR2 sequences are SGHRS and YFSETQ. The CDR3 consists of 13 residues. The CDR3 bases are TGCGCCAGCAGCCTGGGGTCGGGAGAGACCCAGTACTTC. Its protein is CASSLGSGETQYF.

The V gene is TRBV7-9, the J gene TRBJ2-2; 13 nucleotides align to TRBD2. The ends lost 3 bases at V and 4 bases at J; junction bases unmatched: 2. Germline-derived CDR1 and CDR2 are SEHNR and FQNEAQ (reference sequence). The CDR3 spans 16 residues. The CDR3 reads CASSLGLAGSTGELFF. The CDR3, as DNA: TGTGCCAGCAGCTTGGGACTAGCGGGAAGCACCGGGGAGCTGTTTTTT.

The chain couples TRBV7-3 to TRBJ1-3; 10 bases match TRBD1. V shed 1 base and J 0 bases; nucleotides not matched to a gene: 6. The germline CDR1 and CDR2 sequences are SGHTA and FQGTGA. The CDR3 has 18 residues. This CDR3 reads CASSLKRDRGPSGNTIYF. For the CDR3, the DNA is TGTGCCAGCAGCTTAAAAAGGGACAGGGGCCCCTCTGGAAACACCATATATTTT.

The chain links TRBV3-1 (or the pseudogene TRBV3-2) to TRBJ1-6; maybe TRBD1 (5 bases). The CDR3 totals 18 residues. CDR1 is LGHDT, CDR2 YNNKEL, per germline (reference sequence). The V and J ends lost 6 bases and 7 bases respectively, with 25 bases between them. The CDR3 bases are TGTGCCAGCAGGGGCAGGGTGGTAGGTCCTATCGGGAATTCACCCCTCCACTTT. This translates into CASRGRVVGPIGNSPLHF.

In DNA form, the CDR3 reads TGTGCCAGCAAGAAATCGGGGTTGGGCTCCTACGAGCAGTACTTC. It encodes CASKKSGLGSYEQYF. The rearrangement uses TRBV6-5 and TRBJ2-7, with D possibly being TRBD2 (5 bases). The germline V and J ends were trimmed by 7 bases and 0 bases, with 16 bases remaining between them. Germline V gene sequence: CDR1 MNHEY, CDR2 SVGAGI. This CDR3 contains 15 residues.

The chain combines TRBV6-2 or TRBV6-3 with TRBJ2-6; D gene ambiguous. Trimming stripped 4 bases from V and 2 bases from J, with 6 bases between. This CDR3 is built from 14 residues. From germline, CDR1 is MNHEY and CDR2 SVGEGT. The CDR3 spells CASSFSPGANVLTF. The DNA of the CDR3 is TGTGCCAGCAGTTTCAGTCCTGGGGCCAACGTCCTGACTTTC.

Of note for this clone: Other DNA sequences in this sample translate to the same CDR3. The chain carries TRBV7-2 and TRBJ1-2; no reliable D call. V shed 2 bases and J shed 2 bases, with 6 bases lying between them. In germline, CDR1 is SGHTA, CDR2 FQGNSA. This CDR3 spans 13 amino acids. CDR3 coding DNA: TGTGCCAGCAGCTTACGGGAAAACTATGGCTACACCTTC. This sequence encodes CASSLRENYGYTF.

J is TRBJ1-4 and V is TRBV18, with 8 positions matching TRBD1. Germline V gives CDR1 KGHSH, CDR2 LQKENI. The CDR3 runs to 15 residues. V lost 4 bases, J lost 7 bases, and 8 bases stayed unmatched. The CDR3 reads CASSREQGGSEKLFF. As DNA, the CDR3 is TGTGCCAGCTCACGAGAACAGGGGGGGAGTGAAAAACTGTTTTTT. The whole variable domain, filled in from reference TRBV18 and TRBJ1-4, reads NAGVMQNPRHLVRRRGQEARLRCSPMKGHSHVYWYRQLPEEGLKFMVYLQKENIIDESGMPKERFSAEFPKEGPSILRIQQVVRGDSAAYFCASSREQGGSEKLFFGSGTQLSVL.